This passage covers 18 T cell receptor beta chains from one sample sequenced in a study of Ad26.COV2.S vaccination and SARS-CoV-2 variants. Repertoires were generated with immunoSEQ multiplex PCR, while TCRdb's copy carries only in-frame clones and drops some. The table includes some 420,000 clones, approximately 88% detected once. This sample's treatment: about 20 received Ad26.COV2.S at low or high dose, single or two shots; 5 received placebo; per-sample allocation not given. Specimen acquisition occurred on day 63 following the initial vaccine or placebo injection. This sample comprised peripheral blood, obtained in a trial of Ad26.COV2.S vaccine versus placebo. These TCRs come from a person between 18 and 65 years old who received the Ad26.COV2.S COVID-19 vaccine or a placebo.

The chain combines TRBV18 with TRBJ1-2; maybe TRBD1 (5 bases). CDR1 is KGHSH, CDR2 LQKENI, per germline. This CDR3 is 15 amino acids long. The ends were cut back, 2 bases at V and 7 bases at J, with 17 bases in the middle. CDR3 loop: CASSPLRRQGSGYTF. As DNA, the CDR3 is TGTGCCAGCTCACCATTGAGGCGGCAGGGCTCTGGCTACACCTTC.

The rearrangement joins TRBV7-3 to TRBJ2-5; possibly TRBD1 for D (5 bases). The V end lost 6 bases, the J end lost 4 bases, and 18 bases lay between the germline ends. CDR1 is SGHTA and CDR2 is FQGTGA in the germline V gene. This CDR3 has 15 residues. CDR3 sequence (DNA): TGTGCCAGCAGTTCCAGGGCCGGTTTTGGAGAGACCCAGTACTTC. It translates to CASSSRAGFGETQYF.

This chain links TRBV24-1 with TRBJ1-2; the D is unclear. Germline V gene data show CDR1 as KGHDR and CDR2 as SFDVKD. V was cut by 4 bases and J by 3 bases, with 11 bases left in between. The CDR3 is made up of 14 amino acids. The CDR3 DNA sequence: TGTGCCACCAGTGAGGGGAGAGGCGACTATGGCTACACCTTC. Amino acid sequence: CATSEGRGDYGYTF.

The V and J genes are TRBV10-3 and TRBJ1-1, with TRBD1 matching 8 bases. Germline V CDR1 and CDR2: ENHRY, SYGVKD. The V and J ends lost 2 bases and 4 bases, in that order; junction bases with no gene match: 3. CDR3 length: 14 amino acids. CDR3 in DNA: TGTGCCATCAGTGAGACAGGGGGGAGCACTGAAGCTTTCTTT. As protein: CAISETGGSTEAFF.

The chain has TRBV7-2 and TRBJ1-5, with a tentative D call TRBD1 (5 bases). CDR1 is SGHTA and CDR2 is FQGNSA in the germline V gene. Deletions cut 1 base from V and 6 bases from J, with 13 bases between. CDR3 length: 15 amino acids. CDR3 loop: CASSLEAGRGQPQHF. Here the CDR3 DNA reads TGTGCCAGCAGCTTAGAGGCAGGTAGGGGTCAGCCCCAGCATTTT. Full variable domain (remainder filled in from reference TRBV7-2 and TRBJ1-5): GAGVSQSPSNKVTEKGKDVELRCDPISGHTALYWYRQSLGQGLEFLIYFQGNSAPDKSGLPSDRFSAERTGGSVSTLTIQRTQQEDSAVYLCASSLEAGRGQPQHFGDGTRLSIL.

This clone came up once. This chain joins TRBV6-5 and TRBJ1-1; 7 bases are a match to TRBD1. The CDR3 sequence is 14 residues long. The germline V gene has CDR1 MNHEY and CDR2 SVGAGI. The V and J ends lost 4 bases and 0 bases, in that order; junction bases with no gene match: 2. The CDR3 DNA reads TGTGCCAGCAGTTGGGGACAGCTGAACACTGAAGCTTTCTTT. Amino acid sequence: CASSWGQLNTEAFF.

This clone was seen only once. V gene TRBV30 combines with J gene TRBJ1-1, with TRBD1 as a possible D gene (5 bases). V lost 6 bases, J lost 6 bases, and 8 bases lay in between. This CDR3 is built from 10 residues. Germline V gene sequence: CDR1 GTSNPN, CDR2 SVGIG (reference sequence). CDR3 in DNA: TGTGCCTGTCGGGGCTCTGAAGCTTTCTTT. Amino acids: CACRGSEAFF.

The genes are TRBV6-5 and TRBJ1-4; D unclear. V was cut by 3 bases and J by 4 bases, with 12 bases left in between. CDR1 and CDR2 (germline): MNHEY, SVGAGI. The CDR3 totals 15 residues. CDR3 in DNA: TGTGCCAGCAGTTATGGTCTCCCCTATAATGAAAAACTGTTTTTT. Protein product: CASSYGLPYNEKLFF.

The chain joins TRBV7-9 to TRBJ1-5; D unresolved. This CDR3 contains 14 residues. The V gene's germline CDR1 is SEHNR and CDR2 FQNEAQ (reference sequence). Trimming pared 5 bases from V and 1 base from J, leaving 9 bases between. The CDR3 nucleotides are TGTGCCAGCAGCAAAACAGAGAGCAATCAGCCCCAGCATTTT. Amino acid sequence: CASSKTESNQPQHF.

The chain combines TRBV4-1 with TRBJ2-3; 7 bases match TRBD1. The junction had 3 bases not matched to a gene; V was cut back by 6 bases and J by 0 bases. Germline V gene lookup returns CDR1 MGHRA and CDR2 YSYEKL. This CDR3 has 14 residues. CDR3: CASSQTGSTDTQYF. DNA for the CDR3: TGCGCCAGCAGTCAGACAGGGAGCACAGATACGCAGTATTTT.

This clone has only one observation. This chain joins TRBV29-1 and TRBJ2-5; no reliable D call. The CDR3 spans 16 residues. CDR1 and CDR2 from the germline V gene are SQVTM and ANQGSEA. V was cut by 1 base and J by 5 bases, with 20 bases left in between. DNA for the CDR3: TGCAGCGTTGAAGGGATAGAGACATCCCGGTGGGAGACCCAGTACTTC. Translating gives CSVEGIETSRWETQYF.

The chain carries TRBV6-2 or TRBV6-3 and TRBJ2-7; 8 bases map to TRBD1. Germline trimming cut 5 bases from V and 5 bases from J; bases unmatched to any gene: 11. CDR1 MNHEY and CDR2 SVGEGT come from the germline V gene. The CDR3 loop spans 15 amino acids. Here the CDR3 DNA reads TGTGCCAGCAGTACAGCGGACAGGGAGTCCCACGAGCAGTACTTC. Protein: CASSTADRESHEQYF.

A remark on this clone: Other DNA sequences in the sample encode the same CDR3. The rearrangement uses TRBV27 and TRBJ2-7; D not resolved. V lost 2 bases, J lost 0 bases, and 5 bases lay in between. CDR1 is MNHEY, CDR2 SMNVEV, per germline (reference sequence). There are 13 residues in the CDR3. This chain's CDR3 is CASSLTDSYEQYF. CDR3 coding DNA: TGTGCCAGCAGTTTAACTGACTCCTACGAGCAGTACTTC.

This clone was seen at least ten times. This sample also contains other DNA sequences that code for the same CDR3. The chain is built from TRBV9 and TRBJ1-1, with D perhaps TRBD1 (6 bases). The germline V gene has CDR1 SGDLS and CDR2 YYNGEE. The CDR3 is made up of 13 amino acids. The V end lost 0 bases, the J end lost 4 bases, and 7 bases lay between the germline ends. The CDR3 sequence is CASSVEGGTEAFF. The CDR3 DNA follows: TGTGCCAGCAGCGTAGAAGGGGGCACTGAAGCTTTCTTT. Together with reference TRBV9 and TRBJ1-1, the CDR3 gives the full variable domain: DSGVTQTPKHLITATGQRVTLRCSPRSGDLSVYWYQQSLDQGLQFLIQYYNGEERAKGNILERFSAQQFPDLHSELNLSSLELGDSALYFCASSVEGGTEAFFGQGTRLTVV.

V is TRBV6-2 or TRBV6-3 and J is TRBJ2-7; 7 nucleotides align to TRBD1. The germline V gene has CDR1 MNHEY and CDR2 SVGEGT. V gave up 2 bases and J gave up 5 bases; unmatched junction bases: 6. The CDR3 has 14 residues. DNA of the CDR3: TGTGCCAGCAGTTACGCAGGACAGGTGGACGAGCAGTACTTC. It codes for CASSYAGQVDEQYF.

V and J are TRBV6-6 and TRBJ1-3; D unresolved. The CDR3 extends over 11 amino acids. V lost 6 bases and J lost 5, with 5 bases in between. Germline CDR1 is MNHNY and CDR2 is SVGAGI (reference sequence). The CDR3 loop reads CASRLRNTIYF. The DNA for the CDR3 is TGTGCCAGCAGACTGCGAAACACCATATATTTT.

This clone appeared a single time. The chain couples TRBV27 to TRBJ2-3, with D tentatively TRBD2 (7 bases). The CDR3 spans 16 residues. V lost 3 bases, J lost 5 bases, and 18 bases lay in between. Germline values: CDR1 MNHEY, CDR2 SMNVEV (reference sequence). In DNA, the CDR3 is TGTGCCAGCAGTTTCTATTCTCGGGGGGCCCAAGATACGCAGTATTTT. It codes for CASSFYSRGAQDTQYF.

The rearrangement links TRBV7-6 to TRBJ2-7, with D tentatively TRBD2 (6 bases). V lost 3 bases to trimming and J lost 6 bases, with 15 bases between them. The CDR3 loop spans 14 amino acids. Germline CDR1 reads SGHVS; CDR2 reads FNYEAQ. The CDR3 nucleotides are TGTGCCAGCAGCTTGGGGTCTGGAGGGCCCGAGCAGTACTTC. Translation gives CASSLGSGGPEQYF.